These 6 T cell receptor beta chains originate from one sample sequenced in a study of shared T cell receptors in the human thymus (dated by TCRdb to 2020 to 2022). The method was the immunoSEQ multiplex PCR assay. The clones in this table, taken by TCRdb from immuneACCESS, are in-frame only. Not every clone is retained; where verified, under half of the shortfall comes from an unresolved V gene, and the cause of the rest is unknown. For this sample there are roughly 410,000 clones; approximately 95% appear just once. The ten largest clones take up approximately 0.02% of the sample. Material: thymocytes. Receptors originate from a human donor.

The rearrangement uses TRBV18 and TRBJ2-5; D ambiguous. Trimming pared 0 bases from V and 1 base from J, leaving 6 bases between. The CDR3 consists of 14 residues. Germline loops: CDR1 KGHSH, CDR2 LQKENI. The CDR3 region is CASSPPRTQETQYF. The CDR3 DNA sequence: TGTGCCAGCTCACCACCAAGGACCCAAGAGACCCAGTACTTC.

This sequence joins TRBV29-1 and TRBJ1-1; 7 bases match TRBD1. J gave up 4 bases and V 6 bases, and 11 bases lay outside the gene matches. The CDR3 runs 14 residues. Germline V gives CDR1 SQVTM, CDR2 ANQGSEA. The CDR3 protein is CSVRRTGTSTEAFF. The CDR3 DNA is TGCAGCGTCCGTCGGACAGGAACCAGCACTGAAGCTTTCTTT.

The chain has TRBV5-1 and TRBJ2-3; unclear D gene. Trimming removed 4 bases from V and 4 bases from J, with 13 bases in between. Looked up from germline, CDR1 is SGHRS and CDR2 is YFSETQ. The CDR3 totals 14 residues. As DNA, the CDR3 is TGCGCCAGCAGCCACCCCCCGTTTTCAGATACGCAGTATTTT. This encodes CASSHPPFSDTQYF.

The chain links TRBV14 to TRBJ1-1; D unclear. The V gene's germline CDR1 is SGHDN and CDR2 FVKESK. The V and J ends lost 4 bases and 1 base respectively, with 4 bases between them. This CDR3 is 12 amino acids long. The CDR3 bases are TGTGCCAGCAGCCCTGGGAACACTGAAGCTTTCTTT. Translating it yields CASSPGNTEAFF.

This clone came up once. The rearrangement uses TRBV5-1 and TRBJ2-7, with TRBD1 matching 12 bases. CDR3 length equals 14 residues. Germline-derived CDR1 and CDR2 are SGHRS and YFSETQ. After removal of 4 bases from V and 5 bases from J, the junction contained 4 bases not matched to a gene. The CDR3 loop is CASSGGQGAHEQYF. CDR3 in DNA: TGCGCCAGCAGCGGGGGACAGGGGGCCCACGAGCAGTACTTC.

The rearrangement joins TRBV4-3 to TRBJ2-7; tentatively, D is TRBD1 or TRBD2 (6 bases each). The CDR3 consists of 18 residues. V was trimmed by 0 bases and J by 0 bases, leaving 18 bases between them. The germline V gene has CDR1 LGHNA and CDR2 YSLEER. The CDR3, as DNA: TGCGCCAGCAGCCAAGAGCTCGGGGGCGAGTACGGCTCCTACGAGCAGTACTTC. It yields the protein CASSQELGGEYGSYEQYF.